Reported below is one TCR beta chain. This record comes from a study of control samples from healthy donors and cancer patients. Repertoires were generated with immunoSEQ multiplex PCR, while TCRdb's copy carries only in-frame clones and drops some. This table has about 190,000 clones, 85% to 95% appearing once. The germline CDR1 and CDR2 sequences are LGHDT and YNNKEL (reference sequence). The CDR3 length is 14 residues. V dropped 6 bases and J dropped 4; count of bases not matched to a gene: 3. The chain is built from TRBV3-1 (or the pseudogene TRBV3-2) and TRBJ1-6; 7 bases line up with TRBD1. What was sequenced was blood. This receptor was obtained from a man between 18 and 35 years old in good health. The CDR3 nucleotides are TGTGCCAGCAGGCCGACAGGGTATAATTCACCCCTCCACTTT. Its protein product is CASRPTGYNSPLHF.